This section outlines one TCR beta chain sequence together with its context. Its specificity is not known. Collection of around 10 milliliters of peripheral blood was performed for each donor. The use of a sample-barcoded 5' primer and a J-beta primer mix characterized a second PCR of about 7 to 12 cycles. A template-switch adaptor containing 12 random nucleotides labeled each cDNA molecule. MiXCR was run by TCRdb on the 5' RACE reads, yielding one entry per CDR3 protein. The sample records about 1.1 million distinct CDR3 sequences, around two fifths being singletons. This CDR3 region has 11 residues. Trimming removed 4 bases at V and 7 bases at J, with 10 bases between. From germline, CDR1 is DFQATT and CDR2 SNEGSKA (reference sequence). This entry comes from a study of blood T cells in healthy people across ages. Study-wide context: In model experiments, template switching was able to capture about one barcoded beta molecule for every two T cells that were present.

General study points: Long-lived donors had more naive CD4+ cells and higher diversity than aged donors.

The TCR was taken from a man aged 18 to 30 in good health. The chain uses TRBV20-1 and TRBJ1-2; D might be TRBD1 (6 bases). The sequencing sample was made of blood. As DNA, the CDR3 is TGCAGTGCTAATGGGGGCCGTGGCTACACCTTC. Protein sequence: CSANGGRGYTF.